This T cell receptor beta chain was observed in a study of human CD8 memory T cell subsets. Study-level results: Stem-like memory and precursor exhausted T cells had similarly high diversity, unlike effector memory cells.

The CDR3 contains 15 residues. Germline-derived CDR1 and CDR2 are SQVTM and ANQGSEA. Note on this clonotype: The antigen is undetermined.

By UMI-labeled 5' RACE, the TCR beta libraries were made. TCRdb reworked the 5' RACE reads into one entry per CDR3 protein, no DNA. The repertoire table contains 9,500 to 13,000 distinct CDR3 sequences. The specimen was CD8+ T cells from PBMCs. V is TRBV29-1 and J is TRBJ1-1; TCRdb calls TRBD1, which cannot be checked without DNA. The TCR comes from a human donor in good health. The CDR3 loop reads CSVEDAGTGGTEAFF.